Each of the 30 T cell receptor beta chains below was sequenced from the same sample in a study of T cell changes during pregnancy in multiple sclerosis (dated by TCRdb to about 2019). Library preparation employed the immunoSEQ multiplex PCR assay. What TCRdb holds here is the immuneACCESS table cut down to in-frame rearrangements. Part of the clones is not present; checked against another copy, under half of the missing clones reflect an unresolved V gene, and the others are unexplained. Recorded for this sample are about 44,000 clones; around nine tenths of them occurred a single time. The top ten constitute 0.7% of the sample. The starting material was CD4+ T cells from peripheral blood mononuclear cells, obtained before pregnancy. These receptors came from a female donor with multiple sclerosis, enrolled in a pregnancy study.

CDR3 in DNA: TGCAGCGCCCGGGACATCGGACAGCCCCAGCATTTT. Translating gives CSARDIGQPQHF. The chain recombines TRBV29-1 with TRBJ1-5; tentatively, D is TRBD1 (6 bases). Trimming took 7 bases from V and 7 from J, leaving 14 bases between them. The CDR3 sequence is 12 residues long. Germline V CDR1 and CDR2: SQVTM, ANQGSEA. The entire variable domain, with the rest obtained from reference TRBV29-1 and TRBJ1-5, is as follows: SAVISQKPSRDICQRGTSLTIQCQVDSQVTMMFWYRQQPGQSLTLIATANQGSEATYESGFVIDKFPISRPNLTFSTLTVSNMSPEDSSIYLCSARDIGQPQHFGDGTRLSIL.

The gene calls are TRBV6-4 and TRBJ2-5, with 10 bases aligning to TRBD2. After removal of 0 bases from V and 2 bases from J, the junction contained 6 bases not matched to a gene. The CDR3 extends over 17 amino acids. Germline V lookup: CDR1 MRHNA, CDR2 SNTAGT. The CDR3 DNA follows: TGTGCCAGCAGTGACTCCATACTAGCGGGGCTACAAGAGACCCAGTACTTC. As protein: CASSDSILAGLQETQYF.

The gene calls are TRBV5-1 and TRBJ1-4; a possible D gene is TRBD1 (5 bases). This CDR3 has 16 residues. From germline, CDR1 is SGHRS and CDR2 YFSETQ. V lost 0 bases, J lost 0 bases, and 9 bases lay in between. CDR3 sequence (DNA): TGCGCCAGCAGCTTGGGGGACTACCCAACTAATGAAAAACTGTTTTTT. Amino acid sequence: CASSLGDYPTNEKLFF. Variable domain in full (rest from reference TRBV5-1 and TRBJ1-4): KAGVTQTPRYLIKTRGQQVTLSCSPISGHRSVSWYQQTPGQGLQFLFEYFSETQRNKGNFPGRFSGRQFSNSRSEMNVSTLELGDSALYLCASSLGDYPTNEKLFFGSGTQLSVL.

CDR3 sequence reads: CASSEEGTGAQPQHF. As DNA, the CDR3 is TGTGCCAGCAGTGAAGAGGGGACAGGGGCTCAGCCCCAGCATTTT. The chain uses TRBV2 and TRBJ1-5; 10 bases fit TRBD1. Germline assignment: CDR1 SNHLY and CDR2 FYNNEI. The CDR3 extends over 15 amino acids. Trimming took 1 base from V and 6 from J; bases not matched to a gene: 3.

The chain carries TRBV2 and TRBJ1-2; D unresolved. V lost 3 bases to trimming and J lost 10 bases, with 12 bases between them. Germline V CDR1 and CDR2: SNHLY, FYNNEI. The CDR3 is 12 residues long. CDR3 in amino acids: CASSDQAVLYTF. The CDR3 DNA sequence: TGTGCCAGCAGTGATCAAGCGGTACTCTACACCTTC.

This sequence joins TRBV4-1 and TRBJ1-5; D gene unclear. CDR3 length equals 16 residues. The V gene's germline CDR1 is MGHRA and CDR2 YSYEKL. The V gene lost 0 bases and the J gene lost 0 bases, with 9 bases spanning the gap. CDR3 in DNA: TGCGCCAGCAGCCAAGATGTTACAGTTAGCAATCAGCCCCAGCATTTT. It codes for CASSQDVTVSNQPQHF.

The chain combines TRBV28 with TRBJ2-7; a possible D gene is TRBD1 (6 bases). Germline lookup yields CDR1 MDHEN and CDR2 SYDVKM. This CDR3 comprises 15 residues. The V end lost 10 bases, the J end lost 2 bases, and 21 bases lay between the germline ends. The DNA for the CDR3 is TGTGCCACCCTTTCGAGGGCCAGGGGTCCCTACGAGCAGTACTTC. The encoded protein is CATLSRARGPYEQYF.

This clone was seen a few times. The CDR3 loop reads CASDPTGPNQPQHF. CDR3 coding DNA: TGTGCCAGTGACCCGACAGGGCCCAATCAGCCCCAGCATTTT. The V gene is TRBV19, the J gene TRBJ1-5; 7 bases align to TRBD1. With V trimmed by 8 bases and J by 3 bases, 7 bases remained unmatched. The CDR3 has 14 residues. Germline lookup yields CDR1 LNHDA and CDR2 SQIVND (reference sequence).

The chain carries TRBV19 and TRBJ1-1; no definite D call. The CDR3 loop spans 13 amino acids. Germline CDR1 reads LNHDA; CDR2 reads SQIVND (reference sequence). The V gene lost 3 bases and the J gene lost 0 bases, with 5 bases spanning the gap. The CDR3 region has the DNA TGTGCCAGTAGTATCTCAGTGAACACTGAAGCTTTCTTT. It codes for CASSISVNTEAFF.

This chain connects TRBV19 to TRBJ2-5; TRBD1 matches at 9 bases. V gave up 3 bases and J gave up 1 base; unmatched junction bases: 6. Germline CDR1 LNHDA, CDR2 SQIVND (reference sequence). The CDR3 extends over 16 amino acids. The CDR3 protein is CASSIAGTGSQETQYF. The CDR3 DNA reads as TGTGCCAGTAGTATCGCCGGGACAGGGTCCCAAGAGACCCAGTACTTC.

The chain has TRBV19 and TRBJ1-2; D is perhaps TRBD1 (6 bases). CDR3 length: 19 amino acids. Germline loops: CDR1 LNHDA, CDR2 SQIVND (reference sequence). The V end was cut by 7 bases, the J end by 2 bases, with 29 bases between. The DNA for the CDR3 is TGTGCCAGTAAGAGGGGGGGTAGGGCTTCTGGCGCGGGAAACTATGGCTACACCTTC. This gives the protein CASKRGGRASGAGNYGYTF.

The rearrangement uses TRBV5-4 and TRBJ2-1; a possible D gene is TRBD2 (5 bases). The CDR3 covers 15 residues. The germline V gene encodes CDR1 SGHNT and CDR2 YYREEE (reference sequence). V lost 0 bases and J lost 2, with 9 bases in between. CDR3 in amino acids: CASSLGTLTYNEQFF. CDR3 DNA: TGTGCCAGCAGCTTGGGGACTCTTACCTACAATGAGCAGTTCTTC.

This clone was detected a few times. The V and J genes are TRBV18 and TRBJ1-1, with D possibly being TRBD1 (6 bases). Between the trimmed V and J ends, which lost 3 bases and 4 bases, there was a span of 9 bases. The CDR3 is made up of 13 amino acids. The germline V gene has CDR1 KGHSH and CDR2 LQKENI. The chain's CDR3 is CASSPWGPTEAFF. The CDR3 DNA sequence: TGTGCCAGCTCACCTTGGGGGCCCACTGAAGCTTTCTTT.

The V call is TRBV4-3, the J call TRBJ2-3; maybe TRBD2 (6 bases). Germline V gene sequence: CDR1 LGHNA, CDR2 YSLEER. Trimming cost V 0 bases and J 2 bases, with 12 bases left between them. This CDR3 has 16 residues. The CDR3 DNA reads TGCGCCAGCAGCCAAGACAGGGACTCCTACACAGATACGCAGTATTTT. This translates into CASSQDRDSYTDTQYF.

J is TRBJ2-5 and V is TRBV18; TRBD1 matches 9 bases. The CDR3 contains 15 residues. After removal of 2 bases from V and 5 bases from J, the junction contained 6 bases not matched to a gene. CDR1 is KGHSH, CDR2 LQKENI, per germline. The chain's CDR3 is CASSPRTGVLETQYF. The CDR3 DNA sequence: TGTGCCAGCTCACCAAGGACAGGGGTTCTGGAGACCCAGTACTTC.

The V and J genes are TRBV28 and TRBJ1-5; no clear D gene. Trimming pared 5 bases from V and 0 bases from J, leaving 11 bases between. The length of the CDR3 is 15 residues. CDR1 and CDR2 from the germline V gene are MDHEN and SYDVKM. CDR3: CASSRTEVSNQPQHF. In nucleotides, the CDR3 is TGTGCCAGCAGTCGGACTGAGGTTAGCAATCAGCCCCAGCATTTT.

This chain connects TRBV5-1 to TRBJ2-2; 8 bases are a match to TRBD2. The CDR3 sequence is 15 residues long. Unmatched junction bases numbered 1, after V lost 2 bases and J lost 1 base. The germline V gene encodes CDR1 SGHRS and CDR2 YFSETQ. The CDR3 nucleotides are TGCGCCAGCAGCTTAAGCGGGGGGAACACCGGGGAGCTGTTTTTT. Translating it yields CASSLSGGNTGELFF.

V gene TRBV5-4 combines with J gene TRBJ2-2, with D possibly matching TRBD1 (5 bases). The CDR3 totals 14 residues. Germline V CDR1 and CDR2: SGHNT, YYREEE (reference sequence). Trimming pared 3 bases from V and 5 bases from J, leaving 11 bases between. DNA for the CDR3: TGTGCCAGCAGCTACTTTAAGGGGACCGGGGAGCTGTTTTTT. Protein: CASSYFKGTGELFF.

The V and J genes are TRBV4-1 and TRBJ1-1, with D unresolved. The V gene's germline CDR1 is MGHRA and CDR2 YSYEKL. The CDR3 spans 15 residues. V was shortened by 8 bases and J by 0 bases, with 16 bases between the two germline ends. This CDR3 reads CASSSAQDLNTEAFF. CDR3 in DNA: TGCGCCAGCTCCTCTGCGCAGGATTTGAACACTGAAGCTTTCTTT.

The chain couples TRBV6-6 to TRBJ2-5, with 11 bases aligning to TRBD1. The end of the DNA fits TRBJ2-7 better, so the J call may be wrong. This CDR3 has 15 amino acids. Germline-derived CDR1 and CDR2 are MNHNY and SVGAGI (reference sequence). The CDR3 loop is CASSWGGTGGNEQYF. CDR3 coding DNA: TGTGCCAGCAGTTGGGGAGGGACAGGGGGAAACGAGCAGTACTTC.

This chain links TRBV29-1 with TRBJ2-7, with 9 bases lining up with TRBD2. Germline CDR1 reads SQVTM; CDR2 reads ANQGSEA. The CDR3 has 16 residues. The V gene end was trimmed by 6 bases and the J gene end by 2 bases; junction bases not matched to a gene: 14. The CDR3 is CSVAPMRGGQPYEQYF. The CDR3 DNA is TGCAGCGTCGCCCCTATGCGGGGGGGACAGCCCTACGAGCAGTACTTC.

The chain combines TRBV2 with TRBJ2-7; TRBD2 agrees at 8 bases. Germline V gene data show CDR1 as SNHLY and CDR2 as FYNNEI. V shed 4 bases and J 5 bases; nucleotides not matched to a gene: 4. This CDR3 spans 13 amino acids. CDR3 nucleotides: TGTGCCAGCAGTGGACTAGCGCTCGACGAGCAGTACTTC. This translates into CASSGLALDEQYF.

This chain uses TRBV1 with TRBJ1-1; TRBD1, the table's D call, lacks a check against the DNA. TRBV1 is deemed a pseudogene. The CDR3 spans 16 residues. CDR3 nucleotides: TGCACCAGCAGCCAAATTAGGACAGGGGCGAACACTGAAGCTTTCTTT. Protein sequence: CTSSQIRTGANTEAFF.

This sequence joins TRBV29-1 and TRBJ2-1; 9 bases line up with TRBD1. V lost 5 bases and J lost 8; bases outside the gene matches: 10. CDR3 length: 14 residues. The germline V gene encodes CDR1 SQVTM and CDR2 ANQGSEA. The CDR3 DNA is TGCAGCGTTTCGGGACAGGGACAGTATGATGAGCAGTTCTTC. Amino acids: CSVSGQGQYDEQFF.

This chain connects TRBV30 to TRBJ2-5, with a tentative D call TRBD1 (6 bases). Trimming removed 0 bases from V and 4 bases from J, with 15 bases in between. CDR3 length equals 15 residues. The germline gives CDR1 GTSNPN, CDR2 SVGIG (reference sequence). Here the CDR3 reads CAWSVGLIGGETQYF. The CDR3 coding sequence is TGTGCCTGGAGTGTAGGCCTTATAGGGGGAGAGACCCAGTACTTC. Based on the CDR3 plus reference TRBV30 and TRBJ2-5, the full variable domain is SQTIHQWPATLVQPVGSPLSLECTVEGTSNPNLYWYRQAAGRGLQLLFYSVGIGQISSEVPQNLSASRPQDRQFILSSKKLLLSDSGFYLCAWSVGLIGGETQYFGPGTRLLVL.

V and J are TRBV6-5 and TRBJ2-3; tentatively, D is TRBD1 (5 bases). The CDR3 totals 12 residues. V lost 5 bases and J lost 10, with 13 bases in between. In germline, CDR1 is MNHEY, CDR2 SVGAGI. This CDR3 is CASSDRVHSQYF. CDR3 in DNA: TGTGCCAGCAGTGACAGAGTGCATTCGCAGTATTTT.

The V and J genes are TRBV7-9 and TRBJ2-7; 11 bases are a match to TRBD1. CDR3 length: 14 residues. Unmatched junction bases numbered 4, after V lost 3 bases and J lost 6 bases. Germline-derived CDR1 and CDR2 are SEHNR and FQNEAQ (reference sequence). CDR3 sequence: CASSFGTGGVEQYF. In DNA form, the CDR3 reads TGTGCCAGCAGCTTCGGGACAGGGGGTGTCGAGCAGTACTTC.

In this sample, this clone turned up a few times. The rearrangement links TRBV11-3 to TRBJ2-3, with 7 bases aligning to TRBD2. V dropped 5 bases and J dropped 2; count of bases not matched to a gene: 7. Germline loops: CDR1 SGHNT, CDR2 YENEEA. This CDR3 contains 15 residues. The CDR3 is CASSPGGGPTDTQYF. In nucleotides, the CDR3 is TGTGCCAGCAGCCCGGGGGGAGGCCCCACAGATACGCAGTATTTT.

The chain combines TRBV4-2 with TRBJ1-1; 8 positions agree with TRBD1. The CDR3 has 17 residues. V lost 6 bases to trimming and J lost 1 base; unmatched junction nucleotides: 13. Germline loops: CDR1 LGHNA, CDR2 YNFKEQ. CDR3 sequence reads: CASSRPTGALKNTEAFF. CDR3 nucleotide sequence: TGTGCCAGCAGTCGTCCGACAGGGGCTTTGAAGAACACTGAAGCTTTCTTT.

The chain joins TRBV10-3 to TRBJ2-1; 12 bases agree with TRBD2. V shed 5 bases, J shed 1 base, and the junction held 9 bases outside the gene matches. Germline CDR1 ENHRY, CDR2 SYGVKD. The CDR3 sequence is 18 residues long. CDR3 region: CAISSATSGGGSYNEQFF. CDR3 nucleotide sequence: TGTGCCATCAGTAGTGCGACTAGCGGGGGCGGATCCTACAATGAGCAGTTCTTC.